This T cell receptor beta chain was documented in a study of tumor-infiltrating lymphocytes in primary liver carcinoma. On the study more broadly: By surgical resection, the patients were treated for their primary liver carcinoma. Tumor staging was T1-T3 N0M0; sizes spanned about 4 to 10 cm across.

Germline CDR1 MNHEY, CDR2 SVGEGT. V was pared by 5 bases and J by 5 bases, with 16 bases between. The CDR3 runs to 15 residues. Starting from roughly 540 ng of total RNA, TCR beta cDNA was produced with a primer in the constant region. Libraries of TCR beta came from three nested multiplex PCR rounds with slightly modified ARM-PCR. Amplification in the first two PCR rounds was performed using TRBV1-TRBV30 forward primers and a C-beta reverse primer for approximately 10 cycles each. TCRdb fed the multiplex PCR reads into MiXCR, producing one record per CDR3 protein. The sample consists of 310,000 or so distinct CDR3 sequences, 65% of them appearing once. This clonotype was counted many times. Unsorted whole blood yielded blood RNA, and germline DNA was extracted as well. Patients were chronically HBV-infected and treatment-naive.

The J gene is TRBJ1-5, the V gene TRBV6-2 or TRBV6-3; possibly TRBD1 for D (6 bases). Sequences were obtained from peripheral blood. The TCR sequence derives from a man aged 40-49 years with primary liver carcinoma and hepatitis B virus infection. The CDR3 DNA reads TGTGCCAGCAGTGCAATCGGGACAATCCATCAGCCCCAGCATTTT. It specifies CASSAIGTIHQPQHF.